What follows are 21 T cell receptor beta chains derived from one specimen sequenced in a study of T cells after yellow fever vaccination. TCRdb called the 5' RACE reads again in MiXCR, with one record for every CDR3 protein. This sample has approximately 160,000 distinct CDR3 sequences, with around 9.3% found just once. The material was CD8+ T cells sorted from PBMCs, obtained 45 days after the yellow fever booster vaccination. The receptors were gathered from a man between 18 and 29 years old who received the YFV17D yellow fever vaccine.

The chain is built from TRBV4-3 and TRBJ2-1; a possible D gene is TRBD2 (5 bases). The CDR3 consists of 17 residues. V was clipped by 0 bases and J by 0 bases, with 12 bases between them. Germline CDR1 and CDR2: LGHNA and YSLEER. DNA for the CDR3: TGCGCCAGCAGCCAAGATCCGGGATCCAGCTCCTACAATGAGCAGTTCTTC. This codes for CASSQDPGSSSYNEQFF.

The CDR3 is CAGRAVGSPLHF. In DNA, the CDR3 is TGTGCCGGACGCGCGGTAGGGTCACCCCTCCACTTT. The rearrangement joins TRBV6-5 to TRBJ1-6; the D is unclear. Germline V gives CDR1 MNHEY, CDR2 SVGAGI. The CDR3 contains 12 residues. Trimming removed 11 bases at V and 10 bases at J, with 15 bases between.

CDR3 protein: CASSLARGLNYNEQFF. The CDR3 nucleotides read TGTGCCAGCAGCTTAGCCCGGGGGTTGAACTACAATGAGCAGTTCTTC. The gene calls are TRBV11-1 and TRBJ2-1, with D perhaps matching TRBD2 (6 bases). CDR1 SGHAT and CDR2 FQDESV come from the germline V gene (reference sequence). With 0 bases removed from V and 3 bases from J, the gap between germline ends came to 12 bases. The CDR3 has 16 amino acids.

This clonotype was found a few times. The rearrangement uses TRBV20-1 and TRBJ2-1, with 7 bases identical to TRBD2. Trimming at V came to 0 bases and at J to 0 bases, leaving 2 bases not matched to a gene. The CDR3 length is 15 residues. The germline V gene encodes CDR1 DFQATT and CDR2 SNEGSKA (reference sequence). This CDR3 is CSARDGGGSYNEQFF. DNA of the CDR3: TGCAGTGCTAGAGACGGCGGGGGCTCCTACAATGAGCAGTTCTTC.

This clonotype was observed a handful of times. The chain combines TRBV19 with TRBJ2-5; TRBD1 aligns across 10 bases. The CDR3 has 16 residues. In germline, CDR1 is LNHDA, CDR2 SQIVND (reference sequence). The junction had 11 bases not matched to a gene; V was cut back by 5 bases and J by 5 bases. The CDR3 DNA reads TGTGCCAGTAGTCCGGACCTCGGGACAGGGGTGGAGACCCAGTACTTC. Translation gives CASSPDLGTGVETQYF.

This clonotype occurred a few times. The CDR3: CSASFQGYEQYV. The CDR3 DNA follows: TGCAGTGCTAGCTTTCAGGGCTACGAGCAGTACGTC. The V call is TRBV20-1, the J call TRBJ2-7; D perhaps matches TRBD1 (5 bases). Trimming removed 3 bases at V and 3 bases at J, with 9 bases between. CDR3 length: 12 amino acids. CDR1 and CDR2 from the germline V gene are DFQATT and SNEGSKA (reference sequence).

The sample holds a few counts of this clonotype. The chain links TRBV20-1 to TRBJ1-1; D not certain. The V gene lost 3 bases and the J gene lost 2 bases, with 16 bases spanning the gap. The CDR3 spans 15 residues. The germline V gene encodes CDR1 DFQATT and CDR2 SNEGSKA (reference sequence). The CDR3 sequence: CSARKPGRRNTEAFF. CDR3 nucleotide sequence: TGCAGTGCTAGGAAACCCGGACGGAGAAACACTGAAGCTTTCTTT.

In the case of this clonotype: One end of the junction is discordant with germline, which a read error may explain. This chain uses TRBV6-7 with TRBJ1-2; no reliable D call. TRBV6-7 carries the ORF label, with uncertain function. The length of the CDR3 is 12 residues. CDR3 nucleotides: TGTGCCAGCAGTGAGACCTCGGAGTCTGATCCCTTC. It specifies CASSETSESDPF.

This clonotype appeared a few times. This chain uses TRBV4-3 with TRBJ1-1, with TRBD1 as a possible D gene (5 bases). Germline V lookup: CDR1 LGHNA, CDR2 YSLEER. The CDR3 contains 15 residues. Trimming took 4 bases from V and 5 from J, leaving 17 bases between them. CDR3 region: CASSPNSGPGTEAFF. CDR3 bases: TGCGCCAGCAGCCCAAACTCAGGGCCTGGGACTGAAGCTTTCTTT.

A few counts support this clonotype. This sequence joins TRBV9 and TRBJ2-1; D gene ambiguous. This CDR3 has 13 residues. Trimming stripped 4 bases from V and 9 bases from J, with 14 bases between. Germline loops: CDR1 SGDLS, CDR2 YYNGEE. The CDR3 loop reads CASSFSRKGEQFF. As DNA, the CDR3 is TGTGCCAGCAGCTTCAGTAGGAAGGGTGAGCAGTTCTTC.

The chain is built from TRBV7-9 and TRBJ1-4; no definite D call. V was cut by 6 bases and J by 5 bases, with 19 bases left in between. Germline CDR1 SEHNR, CDR2 FQNEAQ (reference sequence). This CDR3 has 16 amino acids. In nucleotides, the CDR3 is TGTGCCAGCAGTTATACCCCCAGCGGGCTCAATGAAAAACTGTTTTTT. This sequence encodes CASSYTPSGLNEKLFF.

The chain uses TRBV27 and TRBJ1-1; unclear D gene. V was cut by 10 bases and J by 6 bases, with 18 bases left in between. The germline gives CDR1 MNHEY, CDR2 SMNVEV (reference sequence). The CDR3 is 13 amino acids. The CDR3 sequence: CATGPTNSPEAFF. The DNA of the CDR3 is TGTGCCACAGGCCCAACAAACAGTCCTGAAGCTTTCTTT.

There are a few counts of this clonotype. This chain joins TRBV6-6 and TRBJ2-3; D gene unclear. Trimming pared 5 bases from V and 7 bases from J, leaving 19 bases between. Germline CDR1 is MNHNY and CDR2 is SVGAGI (reference sequence). The CDR3 extends over 15 amino acids. The CDR3: CASSHPLGQPNTQYF. Written as DNA, the CDR3 is TGTGCCAGCAGTCACCCCCTCGGGCAACCAAATACGCAGTATTTT.

The chain joins TRBV11-2 to TRBJ2-1, with 9 bases aligning to TRBD1. This CDR3 contains 16 residues. Germline V CDR1 and CDR2: SGHAT, FQNNGV. V shed 0 bases, J shed 7 bases, and the junction held 7 bases outside the gene matches. The CDR3 loop is CASSLDWDREVNEQFF. Written as DNA, the CDR3 is TGTGCCAGCAGCTTAGATTGGGACAGGGAAGTAAATGAGCAGTTCTTC.

At least ten counts were recorded for this clonotype. This chain links TRBV28 with TRBJ2-5; possible D gene TRBD1, 6 bases. CDR3 length: 13 residues. Trimming removed 5 bases at V and 5 bases at J, with 12 bases between. Germline assignment: CDR1 MDHEN and CDR2 SYDVKM. The CDR3 loop reads CASSTGWRETQYF. The CDR3 DNA follows: TGTGCCAGCAGTACAGGGTGGAGGGAGACCCAGTACTTC.

In this sample, this clonotype turned up a few times. V and J are TRBV19 and TRBJ1-1, with D possibly matching TRBD1 (5 bases). This CDR3 is 17 amino acids long. The germline V and J ends were trimmed by 0 bases and 1 base, with 15 bases remaining between them. The germline CDR1 and CDR2 sequences are LNHDA and SQIVND (reference sequence). CDR3 region: CASSIDLQGLWNTEAFF. CDR3 DNA sequence: TGTGCCAGTAGTATAGACCTCCAGGGCCTCTGGAACACTGAAGCTTTCTTT.

This clonotype was counted a few times. The rearrangement uses TRBV30 and TRBJ2-3; D is perhaps TRBD1 or TRBD2 (5 bases each). From germline, CDR1 is GTSNPN and CDR2 SVGIG (reference sequence). Trimming removed 3 bases from V and 0 bases from J, with 13 bases in between. The CDR3 consists of 15 residues. The CDR3 DNA follows: TGTGCCTGGAGCCGGGGCGGATCTAGCACAGATACGCAGTATTTT. Protein product: CAWSRGGSSTDTQYF. Variable domain in full (rest from reference TRBV30 and TRBJ2-3): SQTIHQWPATLVQPVGSPLSLECTVEGTSNPNLYWYRQAAGRGLQLLFYSVGIGQISSEVPQNLSASRPQDRQFILSSKKLLLSDSGFYLCAWSRGGSSTDTQYFGPGTRLTVL.

This rearrangement joins TRBV11-2 to TRBJ2-3; maybe TRBD2 (5 bases). Germline V gene lookup returns CDR1 SGHAT and CDR2 FQNNGV. Trimming shortened V by 1 base and J by 2 bases, and 7 bases separated the two germline ends. The CDR3 has 14 amino acids. DNA of the CDR3: TGTGCCAGCAGCTTAGGACTATTCACAGATACGCAGTATTTT. This encodes CASSLGLFTDTQYF.

The rearrangement uses TRBV19 and TRBJ2-1, with 7 bases lining up with TRBD2. CDR3 size: 15 residues. Germline assignment: CDR1 LNHDA and CDR2 SQIVND (reference sequence). J lost 4 bases, V lost 3 bases, and 6 bases had no gene match. In DNA, the CDR3 is TGTGCCAGTAGTATCCCGGGGGGAGCATACAATGAGCAGTTCTTC. Translation: CASSIPGGAYNEQFF.

V and J are TRBV30 and TRBJ1-2; D is uncertain. The V and J ends lost 2 bases and 2 bases respectively, with 18 bases between them. The CDR3 covers 16 residues. From germline, CDR1 is GTSNPN and CDR2 SVGIG (reference sequence). CDR3 sequence reads: CAWSPLGEEVNYGYTF. Here the CDR3 DNA reads TGTGCCTGGAGTCCCCTTGGGGAAGAAGTCAACTATGGCTACACCTTC.

This clonotype was seen ten or more times. V and J are TRBV7-9 and TRBJ2-1; 10 bases are shared with TRBD2. Losses at the gene ends were 10 bases for V and 9 bases for J; bases not matched to a gene: 12. From germline, CDR1 is SEHNR and CDR2 FQNEAQ (reference sequence). CDR3 length: 14 residues. The CDR3 loop reads CAIFPQRGGPEQFF. Written as DNA, the CDR3 is TGTGCCATCTTTCCCCAGCGGGGGGGCCCTGAGCAGTTCTTC.